This T cell receptor (beta chain) was captured by sequencing in a study of human T cells and chemical hapten exposure. TCRdb independently ran MiXCR on the RACE reads; one entry per CDR3 protein. The sample shows 95,000 to 150,000 distinct CDR3 sequences, about 13% of them seen only once. Indicated time point: pre-sensitization, week 0. Treatment noted: therapeutic diphenylcyclopropenone sensitization with weekly scalp DPC. Blood collection took place prior to placing each patch test. The study drew its donors from alopecia patients who were 18 to 70 years old and suitable for DPC. Germline trimming cut 5 bases from V and 2 bases from J; bases unmatched to any gene: 5. Germline lookup yields CDR1 SQVTM and CDR2 ANQGSEA. The CDR3 totals 13 residues.

The chain couples TRBV29-1 to TRBJ1-2; 7 bases fit TRBD1. The sample in question was whole blood, obtained in connection with sensitization to the hapten diphenylcyclopropenone (DPC). This receptor was obtained from a woman aged 18 to 35 with alopecia areata. Some clones in this sample may be carry-over from other donors' samples. CDR3: CSVRTGRNYGYTF. The CDR3 coding sequence is TGCAGCGTTCGGACAGGTCGGAACTATGGCTACACCTTC.